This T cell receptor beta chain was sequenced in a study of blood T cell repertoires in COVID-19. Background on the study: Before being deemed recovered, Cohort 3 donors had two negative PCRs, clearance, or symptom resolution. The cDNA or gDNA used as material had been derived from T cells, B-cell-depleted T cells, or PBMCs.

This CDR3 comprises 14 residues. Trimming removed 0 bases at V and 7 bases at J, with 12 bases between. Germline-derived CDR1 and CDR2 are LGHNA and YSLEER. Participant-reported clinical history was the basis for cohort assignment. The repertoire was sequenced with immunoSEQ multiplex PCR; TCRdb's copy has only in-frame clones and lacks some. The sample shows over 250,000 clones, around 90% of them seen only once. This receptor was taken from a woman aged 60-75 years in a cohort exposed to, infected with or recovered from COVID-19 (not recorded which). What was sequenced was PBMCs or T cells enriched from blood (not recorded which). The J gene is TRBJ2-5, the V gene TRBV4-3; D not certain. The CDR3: CASSQEEQRTTQYF. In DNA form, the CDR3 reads TGCGCCAGCAGCCAAGAGGAGCAGCGCACGACCCAGTACTTC.